The entry below gives a single T cell receptor (beta chain) sequence along with its context. The source of the sample is a study of response to subunit inactivated influenza vaccine. TCRdb re-analysed the RT-PCR reads in MiXCR, keeping a single row per CDR3 protein. The data show about 620,000 distinct CDR3 sequences, approximately 10% seen once. In germline, CDR1 is LGHDT, CDR2 YNNKEL (reference sequence). The CDR3 is made up of 15 amino acids. With 1 base removed from V and 7 bases from J, the gap between germline ends came to 17 bases. The data were also submitted as part of a second study, on T cells expressing NK-cell markers. That source reports: Template switching by 5'RACE with UMIs generated the TCR beta cDNA. Sorted CD3+CD56+NKG2C+, CD3+CD56+NKG2C- and CD3+CD56-NKG2C+ T cells supplied TCR beta repertoires. Within several experiments, an anti-gamma-delta TCR antibody kept the sorting limited to alpha-beta TCR T cells.

This material consisted of PBMCs from blood, taken on the day of vaccination. The source of this sequence is a man over 45 who received an inactivated influenza vaccine. The chain recombines TRBV3-1 with TRBJ2-7; D tentatively reads TRBD1 or TRBD2 (5 bases each). The CDR3 DNA sequence: TGTGCCAGCAGCCAAGGGGGGACGGTCTCTCAGGAGCAGTACTTC. Protein: CASSQGGTVSQEQYF.